A selection of T cell receptor beta chains follows, all from one sample in a study of blood T cell repertoires in COVID-19. The method was immunoSEQ multiplex PCR; TCRdb's version includes in-frame clones alone and lacks a portion of them. The sample lists 250,000 to 350,000 clones; around 90% were seen once. Source material: PBMCs or T cells enriched from blood (not recorded which). Source of these receptors: a woman under 30 with acute COVID-19. CDR3s include the opening cysteine and the closing phenylalanine or tryptophan. A D gene is named only where the DNA matches it firmly. Where a row states a size, it is once, few, many or the class of an expanded clone; other rows omit it.

D gene: TRBD2
CDR3 length: 15
J gene: TRBJ2-1
V gene: TRBV5-1
clone size: NA
CDR3 protein: CASSFIDGGYNEQFF
CDR3 DNA: TGCGCCAGCAGCTTCATCGACGGGGGGTACAATGAGCAGTTCTTC

D gene: TRBD2
CDR3 length: 14
J gene: TRBJ2-3
V gene: TRBV27
clone size: NA
CDR3 protein: CASSRTSGRFTQYF
CDR3 DNA: TGTGCCAGCAGCCGGACTAGCGGGAGGTTTACGCAGTATTTT

D gene: TRBD1
CDR3 length: 16
J gene: TRBJ1-5
V gene: TRBV6-1
clone size: NA
CDR3 protein: CASSEGMGTATQPQHF
CDR3 DNA: TGTGCCAGCAGTGAAGGAATGGGGACAGCGACTCAGCCCCAGCATTTT

D gene: TRBD2
CDR3 length: 16
J gene: TRBJ2-7
V gene: TRBV14
clone size: NA
CDR3 protein: CASSAPRGLEVYEQYF
CDR3 DNA: TGTGCCAGCAGCGCACCCCGGGGACTAGAGGTCTACGAGCAGTACTTC

D gene: TRBD1
CDR3 length: 14
J gene: TRBJ2-7
V gene: TRBV11-2
clone size: NA
CDR3 protein: CASSPDRAIYEQYF
CDR3 DNA: TGTGCCAGCAGCCCCGACAGGGCCATCTACGAGCAGTACTTC

D gene: NA
CDR3 length: 14
J gene: TRBJ2-1
V gene: TRBV20-1
clone size: few
CDR3 protein: CSASARGSYNEQFF
CDR3 DNA: TGCAGTGCTAGTGCCCGAGGCTCCTACAATGAGCAGTTCTTC

D gene: NA
CDR3 length: 15
J gene: TRBJ2-7
V gene: TRBV5-1
clone size: NA
CDR3 protein: CASSLARGRSGEQYF
CDR3 DNA: TGCGCCAGCAGCTTGGCTCGGGGGAGATCTGGCGAGCAGTACTTC

D gene: NA
CDR3 length: 15
J gene: TRBJ1-2
V gene: TRBV7-9
clone size: NA
CDR3 protein: CASSPTTVFNYGYTF
CDR3 DNA: TGTGCCAGCAGCCCGACGACAGTTTTTAACTATGGCTACACCTTC

D gene: NA
CDR3 length: 14
J gene: TRBJ2-7
V gene: TRBV6-5
clone size: once
CDR3 protein: CASSKGVKDYEQYF
CDR3 DNA: TGTGCCAGCAGCAAGGGGGTTAAGGACTACGAGCAGTACTTC

D gene: NA
CDR3 length: 14
J gene: TRBJ1-1
V gene: TRBV11-2
clone size: once
CDR3 protein: CASSLVGTGTLSFF
CDR3 DNA: NA

D gene: NA
CDR3 length: 13
J gene: TRBJ1-5
V gene: TRBV27
clone size: once
CDR3 protein: CASSLSGNQPQHF
CDR3 DNA: TGTGCCAGCAGTTTGTCGGGCAATCAGCCCCAGCATTTT

D gene: NA
CDR3 length: 13
J gene: TRBJ1-5
V gene: TRBV5-1
clone size: NA
CDR3 protein: CASSLSGDQPQHF
CDR3 DNA: TGCGCCAGCAGCTTGTCGGGGGATCAGCCCCAGCATTTT

D gene: NA
CDR3 length: 17
J gene: TRBJ1-4
V gene: TRBV6-1
clone size: NA
CDR3 protein: CASSDRGSGWTNEKLFF
CDR3 DNA: TGTGCCAGCAGTGATCGGGGGAGCGGGTGGACTAATGAAAAACTGTTTTTT

D gene: NA
CDR3 length: 16
J gene: TRBJ2-7
V gene: TRBV10-2
clone size: NA
CDR3 protein: CASSEPLTQTYYEQYF
CDR3 DNA: TGCGCCAGCAGTGAGCCCCTGACTCAGACTTACTACGAGCAGTACTTC

D gene: NA
CDR3 length: 15
J gene: TRBJ1-1
V gene: TRBV7-9
clone size: few
CDR3 protein: CASSPPRGLNTEAFF
CDR3 DNA: TGTGCCAGCAGCCCCCCGAGGGGGTTGAACACTGAAGCTTTCTTT

D gene: NA
CDR3 length: 15
J gene: TRBJ1-2
V gene: TRBV24-1
clone size: NA
CDR3 protein: CATSDPGSSRNGYTF
CDR3 DNA: TGTGCCACCAGTGACCCGGGGAGTTCTAGGAATGGCTACACCTTC

D gene: NA
CDR3 length: 20
J gene: TRBJ2-2
V gene: TRBV28
clone size: few
CDR3 protein: CASSFHSATRGGWNPGELFF
CDR3 DNA: TGTGCCAGCAGTTTCCACTCCGCGACGCGGGGCGGATGGAACCCCGGGGAGCTGTTTTTT

D gene: NA
CDR3 length: 15
J gene: TRBJ2-5
V gene: TRBV7-6
clone size: NA
CDR3 protein: CASSLRTSVKETQYF
CDR3 DNA: TGTGCCAGCAGCTTAAGGACATCGGTCAAGGAGACCCAGTACTTC

D gene: TRBD1
CDR3 length: 12
J gene: TRBJ2-7
V gene: TRBV28
clone size: NA
CDR3 protein: CASCRTGYEQYF
CDR3 DNA: TGTGCCAGCTGCAGGACAGGGTACGAGCAGTACTTC

D gene: TRBD1
CDR3 length: 13
J gene: TRBJ2-7
V gene: TRBV12-3/TRBV12-4
clone size: NA
CDR3 protein: CASSWTGFNEQYF
CDR3 DNA: TGTGCCAGCAGTTGGACAGGGTTCAACGAGCAGTACTTC

D gene: NA
CDR3 length: 17
J gene: TRBJ1-5
V gene: TRBV19
clone size: once
CDR3 protein: CASSIDLPAGTNQPQHF
CDR3 DNA: TGTGCCAGTAGTATAGATCTGCCGGCAGGTACCAATCAGCCCCAGCATTTT

D gene: NA
CDR3 length: 13
J gene: TRBJ1-2
V gene: TRBV19
clone size: NA
CDR3 protein: CASSIWGNYGYTF
CDR3 DNA: TGTGCCAGTAGTATATGGGGCAACTATGGCTACACCTTC

D gene: TRBD1
CDR3 length: 16
J gene: TRBJ2-3
V gene: TRBV27
clone size: NA
CDR3 protein: CASSVLGDRGTDTQYF
CDR3 DNA: TGTGCCAGCAGTGTGTTAGGGGACAGGGGCACAGATACGCAGTATTTT

D gene: NA
CDR3 length: 15
J gene: TRBJ2-2
V gene: TRBV11-3
clone size: NA
CDR3 protein: CASSFKRGLDGELFF
CDR3 DNA: TGTGCCAGCAGCTTTAAGCGAGGGCTAGACGGGGAGCTGTTTTTT

D gene: NA
CDR3 length: 15
J gene: TRBJ2-7
V gene: TRBV19
clone size: NA
CDR3 protein: CASSTSWDTTYEQYF
CDR3 DNA: TGTGCCAGTAGTACGTCCTGGGACACCACCTACGAGCAGTACTTC